One and the same sample provided the 30 T cell receptor beta chains below, sequenced in a study of OX40 agonist ivuxolimab in advanced cancers. The library was generated by the immunoSEQ multiplex PCR assay. This immuneACCESS table, as held by TCRdb, lists in-frame sequences with V and J called but not all clones. Of the missing ones, under half trace to an unresolved V gene in checked studies; the others have no known cause. A total of around 81,000 clones appear in this sample, around 89% of them only once. Less than 1% of the sample lies in the top ten. Sequencing used CD4+ or CD8+ T cells sorted from blood, obtained in a trial of the OX40 agonist ivuxolimab. Receptor source: an adult with an advanced solid tumor such as melanoma, head and neck, liver or kidney cancer.

The chain joins TRBV7-9 to TRBJ1-5; TRBD1 matches at 7 bases. Germline V lookup: CDR1 SEHNR, CDR2 FQNEAQ (reference sequence). Trimming removed 3 bases from V and 6 bases from J; junction bases left unmatched: 2. The CDR3 runs 13 residues. CDR3: CASSFDRVQPQHF. DNA for the CDR3: TGTGCCAGCAGCTTTGACAGGGTTCAGCCCCAGCATTTT.

This chain links TRBV19 with TRBJ2-6; TRBD1 matches 9 bases. CDR3 length: 18 residues. CDR1 and CDR2 (germline): LNHDA, SQIVND (reference sequence). The ends lost 5 bases at V and 2 bases at J; junction bases unmatched: 10. The CDR3 sequence is CASSAGRHRGPGANVLTF. CDR3 DNA sequence: TGTGCCAGTAGTGCGGGCCGACACAGGGGGCCTGGGGCCAACGTCCTGACTTTC.

The chain recombines TRBV7-2 with TRBJ1-2; D is perhaps TRBD1 (6 bases). CDR3 length: 12 residues. CDR1 and CDR2 from the germline V gene are SGHTA and FQGNSA. With 4 bases removed from V and 9 bases from J, the gap between germline ends came to 12 bases. CDR3 nucleotide sequence: TGTGCCAGCAGCTCCTACAGGGCGAGCTACACCTTC. Translated: CASSSYRASYTF.

The rearrangement links TRBV4-3 to TRBJ2-2; D unclear. The germline V gene encodes CDR1 LGHNA and CDR2 YSLEER. The CDR3 extends over 14 amino acids. V shed 1 base and J shed 2 bases, with 5 bases lying between them. The CDR3 sequence is CASSQGPNTGELFF. The DNA of the CDR3 is TGCGCCAGCAGCCAAGGGCCTAACACCGGGGAGCTGTTTTTT.

This chain links TRBV29-1 with TRBJ1-3; D is undetermined. V shed 0 bases and J shed 4 bases, with 7 bases lying between them. There are 13 residues in the CDR3. Germline V CDR1 and CDR2: SQVTM, ANQGSEA. The CDR3 nucleotides are TGCAGCGTTGAAGATTCTGGGGGAAACACCATATATTTT. Its protein product is CSVEDSGGNTIYF. The entire variable domain, with the rest obtained from reference TRBV29-1 and TRBJ1-3, is as follows: SAVISQKPSRDICQRGTSLTIQCQVDSQVTMMFWYRQQPGQSLTLIATANQGSEATYESGFVIDKFPISRPNLTFSTLTVSNMSPEDSSIYLCSVEDSGGNTIYFGEGSWLTVV.

The chain is built from TRBV5-8 and TRBJ1-1; D is unresolved. This CDR3 spans 11 amino acids. Germline V gene lookup returns CDR1 SGHTS and CDR2 YDEGEE. V lost 0 bases and J 10 bases, leaving 7 bases between the germline ends. The CDR3 sequence is CASSLGLAAFF. CDR3 nucleotide sequence: TGTGCCAGCAGCTTGGGACTTGCAGCTTTCTTT.

The chain combines TRBV23-1 with TRBJ2-7; TRBD1 might be the D (6 bases). TRBV23-1 falls under the ORF class, with uncertain function. Trimming pared 3 bases from V and 0 bases from J, leaving 9 bases between. CDR3 length: 14 residues. CDR3 sequence: CASSHNRASYEQYF. The CDR3 DNA follows: TGCGCCAGCAGTCACAACAGGGCCTCCTACGAGCAGTACTTC.

The chain carries TRBV10-1 and TRBJ1-2, with 7 nucleotides matching TRBD1. The germline CDR1 and CDR2 sequences are WNHNN and SYGVQD (reference sequence). The J segment lost 5 bases and the V segment lost 5 bases, leaving 11 bases of the junction unmatched. CDR3 length: 15 amino acids. The CDR3 DNA follows: TGCGCCAGCAGTTACCATTACAGGGGAGCTTATGGCTACACCTTC. Protein: CASSYHYRGAYGYTF.

The chain employs TRBV19 and TRBJ2-1; 7 bases line up with TRBD2. Trimming at V came to 8 bases and at J to 4 bases, leaving 11 bases not matched to a gene. CDR3 size: 15 residues. Germline V CDR1 and CDR2: LNHDA, SQIVND (reference sequence). This CDR3 reads CASRTSSGQYNEQFF. CDR3 in DNA: TGTGCCAGTCGAACTTCTAGCGGACAATACAATGAGCAGTTCTTC.

The V and J genes are TRBV6-1 and TRBJ2-5; 8 positions match TRBD2. J gave up 5 bases and V 11 bases, and 7 bases lay outside the gene matches. The CDR3 covers 12 residues. CDR1 is MNHNS, CDR2 SASEGT, per germline. The CDR3 nucleotides are TGTGCCTCGCGGGGGGCGTATGAGACCCAGTACTTC. Amino acids: CASRGAYETQYF.

V gene TRBV5-1 combines with J gene TRBJ2-4; perhaps TRBD1 as D (6 bases). Between the trimmed V and J ends, which lost 4 bases and 8 bases, there was a span of 16 bases. From germline, CDR1 is SGHRS and CDR2 YFSETQ. The CDR3 spans 14 residues. Here the CDR3 reads CASSTNRDSDIQYF. CDR3 bases: TGCGCCAGCAGCACAAACAGGGATTCGGACATTCAGTACTTC.

This chain links TRBV7-2 with TRBJ2-1; D call uncertain. CDR3 length: 16 residues. V shed 7 bases and J shed 4 bases, with 20 bases lying between them. The germline CDR1 and CDR2 sequences are SGHTA and FQGNSA. Here the CDR3 DNA reads TGTGCCAGCACCTACGGTAGGCCGGGTCAATACAATGAGCAGTTCTTC. Protein: CASTYGRPGQYNEQFF.

The genes are TRBV27 and TRBJ1-5; possible D gene TRBD1, 6 bases. Trimming took off 6 bases at V and 9 bases at J, with 12 bases between the two ends. The CDR3 length is 12 residues. From germline, CDR1 is MNHEY and CDR2 SMNVEV (reference sequence). CDR3 sequence: CASRPRGAPQHF. CDR3 DNA: TGTGCCAGCAGACCTAGGGGGGCGCCCCAGCATTTT.

This chain links TRBV19 with TRBJ2-7, with 11 nucleotides matching TRBD2. The ends lost 6 bases at V and 2 bases at J; junction bases unmatched: 3. Per germline, CDR1 LNHDA and CDR2 SQIVND (reference sequence). The CDR3 is made up of 14 amino acids. CDR3 in amino acids: CASRLAGGPYEQYF. The CDR3 nucleotides read TGTGCCAGTAGGCTAGCGGGAGGTCCCTACGAGCAGTACTTC.

The chain recombines TRBV5-1 with TRBJ2-3; 12 nucleotides line up with TRBD1. Per germline, CDR1 SGHRS and CDR2 YFSETQ. The CDR3 is 16 residues long. Germline trimming cut 4 bases from V and 1 base from J; bases unmatched to any gene: 4. CDR3 bases: TGCGCCAGCAGCCCTGGGACAGGGGGCGGCACAGATACGCAGTATTTT. Protein product: CASSPGTGGGTDTQYF.

Only one count was recorded for this clone. The chain joins TRBV7-3 to TRBJ2-7; perhaps TRBD2 as D (5 bases). Germline assignment: CDR1 SGHTA and CDR2 FQGTGA. Trimming removed 10 bases from V and 0 bases from J, with 16 bases in between. CDR3 length: 14 residues. The DNA for the CDR3 is TGTGCCAACCGGGGTCAGTTCCTCTCCTACGAGCAGTACTTC. Its translation: CANRGQFLSYEQYF.

The table lists this clone with a few counts. This chain connects TRBV7-2 to TRBJ1-2; a possible D gene is TRBD1 (6 bases). V lost 5 bases to trimming and J lost 2 bases, with 12 bases between them. The CDR3 covers 14 residues. Germline values: CDR1 SGHTA, CDR2 FQGNSA. The CDR3 DNA reads TGTGCCAGCAGCACCGGACAGCCGAACTATGGCTACACCTTC. Translating gives CASSTGQPNYGYTF.

The chain combines TRBV6-5 with TRBJ1-6; no clear D gene. V lost 2 bases and J 9 bases, leaving 17 bases between the germline ends. Germline V lookup: CDR1 MNHEY, CDR2 SVGAGI. The CDR3 is 16 amino acids. The CDR3 is CASSYTRSGSPSPLHF. The CDR3, as DNA: TGTGCCAGCAGTTACACGCGGTCCGGGTCCCCTTCACCCCTCCACTTT.

The chain links TRBV5-8 to TRBJ2-7; D uncertain. The V gene's germline CDR1 is SGHTS and CDR2 YDEGEE. V gave up 4 bases and J gave up 0 bases, with 11 bases separating them. CDR3 length: 14 amino acids. The CDR3 reads CASSQPPPSYEQYF. In DNA form, the CDR3 reads TGTGCCAGCAGCCAACCTCCCCCCTCCTACGAGCAGTACTTC.

The chain is built from TRBV6-5 and TRBJ1-2; no firm D call. Trimming stripped 8 bases from V and 4 bases from J, with 17 bases between. The CDR3 is 14 residues long. Looked up from germline, CDR1 is MNHEY and CDR2 is SVGAGI. The CDR3, as DNA: TGTGCCAGCGCGGGGTTTAAGAGGCTCTATGGCTACACCTTC. Amino acid sequence: CASAGFKRLYGYTF.

This chain joins TRBV2 and TRBJ2-7; possible D gene TRBD1, 6 bases. Per the germline V gene, CDR1 is SNHLY and CDR2 is FYNNEI. V gave up 3 bases and J gave up 3 bases, with 12 bases separating them. CDR3 length: 14 residues. The CDR3 region is CASSDQGRGYEQYF. CDR3 DNA sequence: TGTGCCAGCAGTGATCAGGGGCGCGGCTACGAGCAGTACTTC.

The chain combines TRBV7-9 with TRBJ1-2, with 9 positions matching TRBD1. The V gene end was trimmed by 4 bases and the J gene end by 4 bases; junction bases not matched to a gene: 19. The germline gives CDR1 SEHNR, CDR2 FQNEAQ (reference sequence). This CDR3 is 19 amino acids long. The DNA for the CDR3 is TGTGCCAGCAGCTCAGGACTAAAAACAGGGACAGGGCAAACCTATGGCTACACCTTC. This codes for CASSSGLKTGTGQTYGYTF.

The gene calls are TRBV6-6 and TRBJ2-1; 9 bases map to TRBD2. Germline CDR1 is MNHNY and CDR2 is SVGAGI (reference sequence). This CDR3 has 15 amino acids. V gave up 5 bases and J gave up 4 bases; unmatched junction bases: 6. The CDR3 DNA follows: TGTGCCAGCAGTGCGACTAGCGGAGAATACAATGAGCAGTTCTTC. Its protein product is CASSATSGEYNEQFF.

V and J are TRBV7-6 and TRBJ2-1; D is uncertain. Trimming removed 5 bases at V and 7 bases at J, with 6 bases between. The germline gives CDR1 SGHVS, CDR2 FNYEAQ. This CDR3 is built from 11 residues. The CDR3 coding sequence is TGTGCCAGCAGCCATGGGAATGAGCAGTTCTTC. Its translation is CASSHGNEQFF.

The chain employs TRBV28 and TRBJ2-3, with 8 bases fitting TRBD1. The J segment lost 3 bases and the V segment lost 8 bases, leaving 16 bases of the junction unmatched. The CDR3 has 17 residues. Germline V gives CDR1 MDHEN, CDR2 SYDVKM. The CDR3 DNA follows: TGTGCCAGCGGGCTCGGGACAGGCTTCGTCCGGACAGATACGCAGTATTTT. Amino acid sequence: CASGLGTGFVRTDTQYF.

The V gene is TRBV7-3, the J gene TRBJ2-3, with 11 bases identical to TRBD2. This CDR3 comprises 16 residues. Looked up from germline, CDR1 is SGHTA and CDR2 is FQGTGA. Trimming at V came to 5 bases and at J to 2 bases, leaving 6 bases not matched to a gene. The CDR3 DNA is TGTGCCAGCAGCCGTGGGACTAGCGGCAACACAGATACGCAGTATTTT. Amino acids: CASSRGTSGNTDTQYF.

The table lists this clone with a few counts. This chain joins TRBV4-2 and TRBJ1-2; weak D call: TRBD1 (5 bases). The length of the CDR3 is 15 residues. Germline V gene sequence: CDR1 LGHNA, CDR2 YNFKEQ. V was trimmed by 0 bases and J by 0 bases, leaving 8 bases between them. CDR3 in DNA: TGTGCCAGCAGCCAAGAGGTCAGGGCTAACTATGGCTACACCTTC. Protein: CASSQEVRANYGYTF.

J is TRBJ1-1 and V is TRBV5-1, with 9 nucleotides matching TRBD1. Germline V gene sequence: CDR1 SGHRS, CDR2 YFSETQ. V shed 4 bases and J 1 base; nucleotides not matched to a gene: 5. This CDR3 has 15 amino acids. The CDR3 reads CASSGRDRANTEAFF. The CDR3 DNA follows: TGCGCCAGCAGCGGACGGGACAGGGCGAACACTGAAGCTTTCTTT.

V and J are TRBV6-1 and TRBJ1-1, with D tentatively TRBD1 (5 bases). CDR3 size: 14 residues. The germline gives CDR1 MNHNS, CDR2 SASEGT. Between the trimmed V and J ends, which lost 6 bases and 0 bases, there was a span of 11 bases. CDR3 region: CASRMWGMNTEAFF. The CDR3 nucleotides read TGTGCCAGCAGGATGTGGGGGATGAACACTGAAGCTTTCTTT.

The J gene is TRBJ1-1, the V gene TRBV28, with a possible D match to TRBD1 (5 bases). The CDR3 is made up of 14 amino acids. Trimming cost V 7 bases and J 2 bases, with 14 bases left between them. Germline V gene data show CDR1 as MDHEN and CDR2 as SYDVKM. This chain's CDR3 is CASTKQALNTEAFF. Written as DNA, the CDR3 is TGTGCCAGCACAAAACAGGCGCTCAACACTGAAGCTTTCTTT.